This T cell receptor beta chain was identified in a study of T cell responses to AZD1222 COVID-19 vaccine. The data were produced by immunoSEQ multiplex PCR, yet TCRdb's version contains in-frame clones alone and is incomplete. Of over 150,000 clones in the sample, more than 90% were seen once. General observations from the study: Clonal diversity may have been underestimated in mostly white British donors.

Comments on this clone: Its antigen is as yet unknown.

The CDR3 contains 15 residues. The ends were cut back, 2 bases at V and 5 bases at J, with 14 bases in the middle. Germline V gene lookup returns CDR1 SGDLS and CDR2 YYNGEE. Sequencing used peripheral blood, obtained on day 0 of AZD1222 vaccination. The chain carries TRBV9 and TRBJ2-1; possibly TRBD1 or TRBD2 for D (5 bases each). The origin of this receptor is an adult in good health. CDR3: CASSVGVSLDNEQFF. In nucleotides, the CDR3 is TGTGCCAGCAGCGTGGGGGTCTCTCTAGACAATGAGCAGTTCTTC. The variable domain in full, with the rest retrieved from reference TRBV9 and TRBJ2-1, is DSGVTQTPKHLITATGQRVTLRCSPRSGDLSVYWYQQSLDQGLQFLIQYYNGEERAKGNILERFSAQQFPDLHSELNLSSLELGDSALYFCASSVGVSLDNEQFFGPGTRLTVL.